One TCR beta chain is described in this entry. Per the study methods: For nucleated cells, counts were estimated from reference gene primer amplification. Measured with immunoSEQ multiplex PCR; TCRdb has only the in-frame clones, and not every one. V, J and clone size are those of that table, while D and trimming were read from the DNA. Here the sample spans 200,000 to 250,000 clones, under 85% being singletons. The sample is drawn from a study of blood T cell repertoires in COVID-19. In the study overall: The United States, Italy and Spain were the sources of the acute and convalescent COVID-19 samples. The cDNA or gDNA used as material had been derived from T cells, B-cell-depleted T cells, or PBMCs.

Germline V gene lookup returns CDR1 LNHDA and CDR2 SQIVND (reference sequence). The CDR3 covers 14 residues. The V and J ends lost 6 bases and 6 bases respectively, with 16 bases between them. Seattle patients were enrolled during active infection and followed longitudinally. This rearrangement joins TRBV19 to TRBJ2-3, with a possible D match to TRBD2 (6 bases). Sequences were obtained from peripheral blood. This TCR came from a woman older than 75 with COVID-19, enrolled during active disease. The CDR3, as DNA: TGTGCCAGTAGCACGTTGCCGGGGAGGGATACGCAGTATTTT. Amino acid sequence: CASSTLPGRDTQYF.